The present T cell receptor beta chain was sequenced within a study of shared clonotypes between healthy human individuals. Some clones are missing from TCRdb's copy, which holds only in-frame ones; the method was immunoSEQ multiplex PCR. This table holds 600,000 to 750,000 clones, 90% found once. The CDR3 runs 13 residues. Trimming cost V 7 bases and J 4 bases, with 13 bases left between them. The germline CDR1 and CDR2 sequences are SGHAT and FQNNGV. This receptor was identified in a man in his late teens or twenties in good health. Some clones in this sample may be carry-over from other donors' samples. Specimen: memory CD8+ T cells from PBMCs. Subset noted: CD45RO+ cells pooled with CCR7-negative TemRA cells. The chain recombines TRBV11-2 with TRBJ2-5; no definite D call. The CDR3 DNA sequence: TGTGCCAGCAAGACCGGTTTTGCAGAGACCCAGTACTTC. It specifies CASKTGFAETQYF.